This entry is about one TCR beta chain. The table lists this clonotype with a few counts. No cognate antigen has been identified for it. Base-call qualities are not available, and no considerably larger clone is one nucleotide away. This sample is drawn from a study of T-cell reconstitution after alpha-beta-depleted transplantation in children (TCRdb year 2016). With regard to the full study: Using TCR repertoire profiling, the study quantitatively followed how T-cell immune reconstitution unfolded in children after TCRalphabeta/CD19-depleted allogeneic hematopoietic cell transplantation. Summary of the overall study and its limitations: Apparently early alphabetaT-cell count recovery about two months after transplant reportedly relied on only several hundred rapidly expanded clones derived from non-depleted graft cells. Over the following months the frequencies of hyperexpanded clones went down, and after one year T-cell counts and TCRbeta diversity were mostly credited to newly produced T cells. In some patients, the high TCRbeta diversity seen at day 60 was put down to recipient T cells and intrathymic progenitors that had survived conditioning.

Its CDR3 holds 15 amino acids, cysteine through phenylalanine. Only the CDR3 DNA is retained, 45 bases long and in frame from the first base. Between the V and J ends, shortened by 7 bases and 0 bases respectively, the junction contains 13 bases. In the germline V gene, CDR1 corresponds to MDHEN and CDR2 to SYDVKM. The library was built by means of PCR. The sequencer listed for this sample is Illumina HiSeq 2500. TCR library preparation used molecular barcoding, with unique molecular identifiers applied to normalize quantification of the TCRbeta repertoire. TCRdb handled the public reads itself, with Q25 trimming in fastp and clone calling in MiXCR, and kept productive beta chains. Records with the same CDR3 protein are collapsed into one entry carrying the most frequent genes and DNA. The sample contains hundreds of thousands of distinct CDR3 sequences, roughly 13% of them found a single time. The leading ten clones occupy approximately 2% of the sample.

The sample's treatment or condition label, decoded: allogeneic hematopoietic cell transplantation with graft depleted of TCRalphabeta T cells and CD19 B cells. The transplant recipients were children given TCRalphabeta/CD19-depleted allogeneic hematopoietic cell grafts. The sample in question was PBMCs, mostly from graft donor cells, obtained 360 days after TCRalphabeta/CD19-depleted stem cell transplant. This receptor chain uses TRBV28 and TRBJ2-4; the D gene is possibly TRBD1 or TRBD2, each agreeing over 5 bases. The receptor was derived from a male patient between 5 and 17 years old who had a stem cell transplant for acute myeloid leukemia, so the T cells may come from the graft donor. The DNA sequence reads TGTGCCAGCACCCAGGGAGCCATAGCCAAAAACATTCAGTACTTC. This sequence encodes CASTQGAIAKNIQYF. Joined to the reference TRBV28 and TRBJ2-4 proteins, this CDR3 gives the full variable domain: DVKVTQSSRYLVKRTGEKVFLECVQDMDHENMFWYRQDPGLGLRLIYFSYDVKMKEKGDIPEGYSVSREKKERFSLILESASTNQTSMYLCASTQGAIAKNIQYFGAGTRLSVL.